This T cell receptor beta chain was captured by sequencing in a study of T cells expressing NK-cell markers. Study summary: HCMV seropositivity characterized seven of the eight sequenced donors, and seronegativity one.

Overall study findings and caveats: Questions lingered over whether expanded NKG2C+ T cell clones were HCMV-specific.

Turning to this clonotype: The antigen is not known.

Germline V gene sequence: CDR1 KGHDR, CDR2 SFDVKD. The CDR3 has 14 residues. The TCR beta cDNA came from 5'RACE template switching with UMIs. From the 5' RACE reads, TCRdb lists one entry per CDR3 protein and no DNA. This table lists about 400,000 distinct CDR3 sequences. The rearrangement links TRBV24-1 to TRBJ2-5; TCRdb reports TRBD1, a call that lacks DNA to check it against. The source material was blood T cells: a sorted CD56 or NKG2C T cell subset, CD4+ or CD8+ T cells, or bulk PBMC T cells (not recorded which). The clonotype originates from a woman aged 45-60 years in good health. CDR3 sequence: CATSDLAGGETQYF.